This TCR beta chain emerged from a study of blood T cell repertoires in COVID-19. At the level of the study: The United States, Italy and Spain supplied acute and convalescent COVID-19 samples. T cells, B-cell-depleted T cells, or PBMCs provided the cDNA or gDNA that served as material.

Authors' processing steps: Amplification with reference gene primers provided the estimates of nucleated cell counts. Sequencing used immunoSEQ multiplex PCR; TCRdb keeps in-frame clones, though not all of them. V and J calls and clone size follow that table, whereas D and trimming were derived from the DNA. The repertoire holds 95,000 to 150,000 clones, approximately 86% seen once, with around 0.81% in the top ten. Germline CDR1 reads LNHDA; CDR2 reads SQIVND (reference sequence). Trimming removed 7 bases from V and 1 base from J, with 14 bases in between. The CDR3 contains 15 residues. What was sequenced was peripheral blood. The TCR sequence derives from a woman between 50 and 59 years old with active or convalescent COVID-19. The chain carries TRBV19 and TRBJ1-5; D uncertain. CDR3 sequence (DNA): TGTGCCAGTAAGCGGGGAAGGCAGAGCAATCAGCCCCAGCATTTT. Its protein product is CASKRGRQSNQPQHF.